The next 5 T cell receptor beta chains were all read from a single sample in a study of cytomegalovirus exposure and HLA in healthy donors. PCR involved 60 Vbeta and 13 Jbeta primers. The assay was immunoSEQ multiplex PCR, and TCRdb's table has in-frame clones only and misses some. The sample includes 200,000 or so clones, roughly 80% of them seen just once. Input material: PBMCs. These receptors originate from a man aged 25-45 years in good health and CMV-seronegative.

The chain joins TRBV7-2 to TRBJ2-7, with 14 bases lining up with TRBD2. This CDR3 has 17 amino acids. J lost 5 bases, V lost 4 bases, and 10 bases had no gene match. Germline CDR1 and CDR2: SGHTA and FQGNSA. The CDR3 DNA is TGTGCCAGCAGCTCGACGGTAGGACTAGCGGGGGGAAACGAGCAGTACTTC. It is translated as CASSSTVGLAGGNEQYF.

V usage is TRBV11-2 and J usage is TRBJ1-6; TRBD1 agrees at 9 bases. Trimming cost V 5 bases and J 12 bases; bases outside gene matches: 11. Per germline, CDR1 SGHAT and CDR2 FQNNGV. CDR3 length equals 15 residues. CDR3 DNA: TGTGCCAGCAGCAACCTCCCGGGACAGGGTAGACCCCTCCACTTT. This translates into CASSNLPGQGRPLHF.

In its sample, this clone was seen once. This chain links TRBV6-5 with TRBJ2-7; 9 bases line up with TRBD2. The V and J ends lost 6 bases and 7 bases, in that order; junction bases with no gene match: 7. Germline CDR1 is MNHEY and CDR2 is SVGAGI. The CDR3 is 13 residues long. The CDR3 DNA reads TGTGCCAGCAGCCCTAGCGGGGTGAGGGAGCAGTACTTC. Translated, it gives CASSPSGVREQYF.

This chain joins TRBV28 and TRBJ2-1, with 12 bases matching TRBD2. The trim removed 10 bases at V and 5 bases at J, leaving 15 bases unmatched. This CDR3 spans 17 amino acids. The germline CDR1 and CDR2 sequences are MDHEN and SYDVKM. CDR3 region: CATKTSGGVTTHNEQFF. CDR3 sequence (DNA): TGTGCCACGAAGACTAGCGGGGGCGTAACAACTCACAATGAGCAGTTCTTC.

This clone is a singleton in its sample. The chain couples TRBV28 to TRBJ1-4; D possibly corresponds to TRBD1 (6 bases). The V end was cut by 1 base, the J end by 9 bases, with 12 bases between. Germline V CDR1 and CDR2: MDHEN, SYDVKM. The CDR3 loop spans 14 amino acids. CDR3 residues: CASSLSPGDQKLFF. In DNA form, the CDR3 reads TGTGCCAGCAGTTTATCGCCAGGGGACCAAAAACTGTTTTTT.